The subject of this entry is one TCR beta chain. Germline CDR1 is MNHEY and CDR2 is SVGAGI. The V segment lost 5 bases and the J segment 7 bases; nucleotides outside the gene matches: 8. The CDR3 extends over 15 amino acids. This sample is part of a study of T cell changes during pregnancy in multiple sclerosis. Generated by immunoSEQ multiplex PCR, the TCRdb table keeps only in-frame clones and is missing some. The profile covers about 64,000 clones, with just under 95% appearing a single time and roughly 1.5% taken by the ten largest. The TCR originated in a female donor with multiple sclerosis, enrolled in a pregnancy study. The rearrangement links TRBV6-5 to TRBJ1-4, with 9 bases matching TRBD1. This sample comprised peripheral blood, obtained in the second trimester of pregnancy. CDR3 sequence: CASSVTPGQGEKLFF. The CDR3 DNA sequence: TGTGCCAGCAGTGTAACACCGGGACAGGGTGAAAAACTGTTTTTT.